This TCR beta chain is from a study of OX40 agonist ivuxolimab in advanced cancers. Study-level background: Ivuxolimab, which targeted the costimulatory receptor OX40 (CD134), was an agonistic, fully human IgG2 monoclonal antibody. Intravenous ivuxolimab was administered to patients every 2 weeks at six dose levels: 0.01, 0.1, 0.3, 1.5, 3 and 10 mg/kg. Of the 50 or so patients in dose escalation, about 20 had hepatocellular carcinoma, some 15 had melanoma, 9 had renal cell carcinoma and 9 had head and neck cancer. In the dose-escalation cohort, around four fifths of patients were male, and the mean age was roughly 60 years, with a range of about 23 to 90. Patients were allowed to have had prior anti-PD-1, anti-PD-L1 or anti-CTLA-4 therapy, and approximately 40% of the dose-escalation patients had been treated with checkpoint inhibitors. Partial responses occurred in three dose-escalation patients, of whom one had hepatocellular carcinoma and two had cutaneous melanoma. The point of sequencing TCRbeta in the periphery was to test whether ivuxolimab changed TCR sequence diversity and drove clonal T-cell expansion. The paper covers the monotherapy dose-escalation part of the phase I ivuxolimab trial, which included N = 52 patients.

The trial excluded patients who had a history of autoimmune disease or were on systemic immunosuppression. Peripheral blood for TCR sequencing was drawn from every dose cohort at baseline, at cycle 4 day 1 and at cycle 7 day 1. The samples were drawn from a first-in-human, open-label, multicenter phase I dose-escalation trial of ivuxolimab. The trial enrolled adults with locally advanced or metastatic head and neck squamous cell, hepatocellular, melanoma or renal cell carcinoma. Before TCR sequencing, CD4+ T cells and CD8+ T cells were sorted from peripheral blood as separate populations. Genomic DNA was isolated from the sorted cells so that the TCRbeta CDR3 region could be sequenced. The immunoSEQ Assay was used to sequence the TCRbeta CDR3 regions. TCRdb mirrors the immuneACCESS table, restricted to in-frame sequences. Some clones are absent from its copies; in checked studies, under half trace to an unresolved V gene, and the reason for the others is unknown. The sample has roughly 25,000 clones on record, approximately 80% of them singletons. Jointly, the top ten make up roughly 18% of the sample.

Including the terminal cysteine and phenylalanine, the CDR3 comprises 15 residues. Of the read, only the CDR3 DNA is kept; its 45 bases are in frame from base 1. The germline V gene (reference sequence) gives CDR1 as LNHDA and CDR2 as SQIVND. From V the trimming removes 5 bases and from J it removes 4 bases, while the gene matches leave 2 bases of the junction unaccounted for. Of note for this clone: No cognate antigen has been identified for it. The record has no base qualities; no much larger clone is one base away.

General study outcomes and caveats: Low levels of normalized T-cell clonal expansion were also shown by some nonresponding patients. Partial responders in the 0.1-3.0 mg/kg groups had among the lowest normalized peripheral clonal expansion, especially among CD8+ T cells. After ivuxolimab, CD8+ T cells had more expanded clones than CD4+ T cells on average. At doses of 0.1 to 3.0 mg/kg, clonal expansion of both CD4+ and CD8+ T cells in blood was seen between baseline and week 6. The antigen specificity of the clonally expanded peripheral T cells was not determined.

Here the sequenced sample was CD4+ or CD8+ T cells sorted from blood, taken in a trial of the OX40 agonist ivuxolimab. In this chain, TRBV19 is recombined with TRBJ2-3; TRBD2 lines up with 14 middle nucleotides. This TCR was sampled from an adult with an advanced solid tumor such as melanoma, head and neck, liver or kidney cancer. In nucleotides, the sequence is TGTGCCAGTAGTGGGACTAGCGGGGGATCAGATACGCAGTATTTT. The encoded protein is CASSGTSGGSDTQYF.